The 27 T cell receptor beta chains reported below all come from one sample, sequenced in a study of blood T cells in healthy people across ages. PCR was performed a second time for about 6 to 12 cycles using a sample-barcoded 5' primer and a J-beta primer mix. TCRdb ran MiXCR on the 5' RACE reads and lists one entry per CDR3 protein. The table lists around 990,000 distinct CDR3 sequences, around two fifths of them singletons. The sequenced sample was blood. Receptor source: a man aged 18 to 29 in good health.

J is TRBJ1-1 and V is TRBV7-2; 8 nucleotides match TRBD1. J lost 2 bases, V lost 4 bases, and 12 bases had no gene match. This CDR3 contains 17 residues. CDR1 is SGHTA, CDR2 FQGNSA, per germline. The DNA of the CDR3 is TGTGCCAGCAGCTCCCTAGGGACAGGACGAAAAAACACTGAAGCTTTCTTT. Amino acids: CASSSLGTGRKNTEAFF. Using reference TRBV7-2 and TRBJ1-1 for the parts outside the CDR3, the full variable domain is GAGVSQSPSNKVTEKGKDVELRCDPISGHTALYWYRQSLGQGLEFLIYFQGNSAPDKSGLPSDRFSAERTGGSVSTLTIQRTQQEDSAVYLCASSSLGTGRKNTEAFFGQGTRLTVV.

This rearrangement joins TRBV20-1 to TRBJ1-2; TRBD1 matches at 8 bases. The junction had 9 bases not matched to a gene; V was cut back by 7 bases and J by 8 bases. CDR1 DFQATT and CDR2 SNEGSKA come from the germline V gene (reference sequence). CDR3 length equals 12 residues. The CDR3 region is CSVTDRGFGYTF. DNA for the CDR3: TGCAGTGTCACAGACAGGGGATTCGGCTACACCTTC.

The rearrangement joins TRBV20-1 to TRBJ1-5; 8 bases agree with TRBD1. V was clipped by 4 bases and J by 7 bases; unmatched bases: 6. CDR1 and CDR2 from the germline V gene are DFQATT and SNEGSKA (reference sequence). This CDR3 region has 13 residues. CDR3 coding DNA: TGCAGTGCTAAAGGGACAGGCAGCCAGCCCCAGCATTTT. Its translation is CSAKGTGSQPQHF.

The CDR3 coding sequence is TGCGCCAGCAGCTTGGCCCTCGGGACAGGGTGGACCAATGAGCAGTTCTTC. Protein product: CASSLALGTGWTNEQFF. The chain is built from TRBV5-1 and TRBJ2-1, with 9 bases lining up with TRBD1. Trimming at V came to 0 bases and at J to 6 bases, leaving 10 bases not matched to a gene. Germline assignment: CDR1 SGHRS and CDR2 YFSETQ. This CDR3 comprises 17 residues.

V gene TRBV4-3 combines with J gene TRBJ1-4; maybe TRBD1 (6 bases). The V gene lost 3 bases and the J gene lost 2 bases, with 13 bases spanning the gap. The CDR3 is made up of 16 amino acids. CDR1 and CDR2 (germline): LGHNA, YSLEER. CDR3 in DNA: TGCGCCAGCAGCCAGGGAAGACAGGCTACTAATGAAAAACTGTTTTTT. Its translation: CASSQGRQATNEKLFF.

The CDR3, as DNA: TGTGCCAGCAGCAAAGGTGGGGGGGGGAGCGGGAAAAACACCGGGGAGCTGTTTTTT. Protein sequence: CASSKGGGGSGKNTGELFF. V is TRBV21-1 and J is TRBJ2-2; the table's D call, TRBD2, has no DNA check behind it. TRBV21-1 is shown as a pseudogene. This CDR3 spans 19 amino acids.

The rearrangement joins TRBV25-1 to TRBJ1-2; D gene unclear. This CDR3 has 14 amino acids. Looked up from germline, CDR1 is MGHDK and CDR2 is SYGVNS. Trimming removed 0 bases at V and 2 bases at J, with 7 bases between. CDR3 bases: TGTGCCAGCAGTGAATACAGCCAGAACTATGGCTACACCTTC. Translating it yields CASSEYSQNYGYTF.

In its sample, this clonotype was seen a few times. The chain joins TRBV18 to TRBJ1-1; a weak D match, TRBD1 (6 bases). Trimming left V 5 bases short and J 1 base short, with 17 bases between. This CDR3 contains 16 residues. Germline V gives CDR1 KGHSH, CDR2 LQKENI. CDR3 residues: CASSAQRTVGNTEAFF. The CDR3 region has the DNA TGTGCCAGCTCAGCACAGCGGACAGTAGGGAACACTGAAGCTTTCTTT.

CDR3 amino acids: CSVRTGGDNYGYTF. The CDR3 nucleotides are TGCAGCGTCCGGACAGGGGGGGATAACTATGGCTACACCTTC. The chain links TRBV29-1 to TRBJ1-2; 10 bases line up with TRBD1. Germline loops: CDR1 SQVTM, CDR2 ANQGSEA. The CDR3 contains 14 residues. Trimming cost V 6 bases and J 1 base; bases outside gene matches: 5.

A few counts support this clonotype. This chain links TRBV10-3 with TRBJ2-1; 15 bases map to TRBD2. The junction had 4 bases not matched to a gene; V was cut back by 2 bases and J by 5 bases. In germline, CDR1 is ENHRY, CDR2 SYGVKD. There are 17 residues in the CDR3. The CDR3 nucleotides read TGTGCCATCAGTGAGCCGGGACTAGCGGGGGGAAACAATGAGCAGTTCTTC. Translated: CAISEPGLAGGNNEQFF.

In its sample, this clonotype was seen a few times. The genes are TRBV12-3 or TRBV12-4 and TRBJ2-1; 14 nucleotides align to TRBD2. This CDR3 comprises 14 residues. The trim removed 7 bases at V and 8 bases at J, leaving 4 bases unmatched. CDR3 region: CASTSGLAGDEQFF. CDR3 nucleotide sequence: TGTGCCAGCACCTCGGGACTAGCGGGGGATGAGCAGTTCTTC.

The chain recombines TRBV30 with TRBJ1-5, with D possibly TRBD1 on 6 matching bases. Trimming cost V 5 bases and J 4 bases, with 12 bases left between them. The CDR3 has 13 amino acids. Germline V gene sequence: CDR1 GTSNPN, CDR2 SVGIG (reference sequence). The CDR3 sequence is CAWAQGGNQPQHF. The CDR3 DNA reads TGTGCCTGGGCACAGGGTGGAAATCAGCCCCAGCATTTT.

Many counts were recorded for this clonotype. V usage is TRBV20-1 and J usage is TRBJ2-1; 7 bases line up with TRBD2. This CDR3 has 18 amino acids. The V and J ends lost 0 bases and 0 bases, in that order; junction bases with no gene match: 11. Germline assignment: CDR1 DFQATT and CDR2 SNEGSKA (reference sequence). Written as DNA, the CDR3 is TGCAGTGCTAGAGATAGTGGAACTAGCGAAAGCTCCTACAATGAGCAGTTCTTC. Residues: CSARDSGTSESSYNEQFF.

This clonotype showed up just once. CDR3 loop: CASSLKLQGGAAELFF. In DNA, the CDR3 is TGTGCCAGCAGCTTGAAATTACAGGGTGGGGCCGCGGAGCTGTTTTTT. The genes are TRBV5-4 and TRBJ2-2, with a possible D match to TRBD1 (6 bases). Trimming removed 1 base from V and 10 bases from J, with 20 bases in between. Germline CDR1 reads SGHNT; CDR2 reads YYREEE (reference sequence). This CDR3 region has 16 residues.

This rearrangement joins TRBV7-2 to TRBJ1-5; 11 bases agree with TRBD1. The CDR3 runs to 16 residues. V was clipped by 2 bases and J by 3 bases; unmatched bases: 3. Germline CDR1 SGHTA, CDR2 FQGNSA. CDR3 nucleotide sequence: TGTGCCAGCAGCTTATGGGACAGGGGGACCAATCAGCCCCAGCATTTT. This translates into CASSLWDRGTNQPQHF.

This clonotype has a handful of counts. This chain links TRBV18 with TRBJ1-6; D may be TRBD1 (5 bases). Looked up from germline, CDR1 is KGHSH and CDR2 is LQKENI. The CDR3 spans 14 residues. With 3 bases removed from V and 4 bases from J, the gap between germline ends came to 7 bases. The CDR3 DNA reads as TGTGCCAGCTCACCCAGGGCTTATAATTCACCCCTCCACTTT. Translating gives CASSPRAYNSPLHF.

A few counts support this clonotype. The chain recombines TRBV3-1 with TRBJ2-2, with a tentative D call TRBD1 (6 bases). Trimming took 0 bases from V and 2 from J, leaving 10 bases between them. The CDR3 totals 16 residues. The germline CDR1 and CDR2 sequences are LGHDT and YNNKEL (reference sequence). The CDR3 loop is CASSQDVGTNTGELFF. For the CDR3, the DNA is TGTGCCAGCAGCCAAGATGTTGGGACAAACACCGGGGAGCTGTTTTTT.

The chain couples TRBV12-1 to TRBJ1-2. TRBV12-1 is shown as a pseudogene. This CDR3 region has 14 residues. The CDR3 DNA follows: TGTGCCAGCAGCTTTGGGTACACCGCTGATGGCTACACCTTC. Its translation: CASSFGYTADGYTF.

This clonotype was detected only a few times. V and J are TRBV7-2 and TRBJ1-3; a weak D match, TRBD1 (6 bases). The V end lost 5 bases, the J end lost 6 bases, and 17 bases lay between the germline ends. Germline V CDR1 and CDR2: SGHTA, FQGNSA. The CDR3 length is 15 residues. The CDR3 loop is CASSPPGGKENTIYF. CDR3 bases: TGTGCCAGCAGCCCTCCGGGGGGCAAAGAAAACACCATATATTTT.

This clonotype was observed a handful of times. CDR3 nucleotide sequence: TGTGCCAGCAGTAAAGGGACTAGCGGGTGGTACGAGCAGTACTTC. Its translation is CASSKGTSGWYEQYF. The chain uses TRBV12-3 or TRBV12-4 and TRBJ2-7; 12 nucleotides match TRBD2. The CDR3 consists of 15 residues. Trimming cost V 5 bases and J 4 bases; bases outside gene matches: 6.

The chain employs TRBV6-5 and TRBJ2-3, with D perhaps matching TRBD1 (5 bases). The germline gives CDR1 MNHEY, CDR2 SVGAGI. The CDR3 extends over 14 amino acids. Trimming pared 7 bases from V and 2 bases from J, leaving 13 bases between. CDR3 amino acids: CASTQDTTTDTQYF. CDR3 nucleotides: TGTGCCAGCACCCAGGACACCACCACAGATACGCAGTATTTT.

This sequence joins TRBV5-6 and TRBJ2-1; 9 nucleotides align to TRBD2. The V segment lost 1 base and the J segment 8 bases; nucleotides outside the gene matches: 10. This CDR3 has 16 amino acids. The germline V gene encodes CDR1 SGHDT and CDR2 YYEEEE. Written as DNA, the CDR3 is TGTGCCAGCAGCTTGCTTTGGAGTAGCGGGAGACATGAGCAGTTCTTC. It codes for CASSLLWSSGRHEQFF.

This chain links TRBV6-5 with TRBJ2-7; perhaps TRBD1 as D (6 bases). The CDR3 runs 15 residues. V lost 6 bases to trimming and J lost 2 bases, with 17 bases between them. Germline CDR1 reads MNHEY; CDR2 reads SVGAGI. In DNA, the CDR3 is TGTGCCAGCAGCCTCATGGAACAGGGTACCTACGAGCAGTACTTC. Its translation: CASSLMEQGTYEQYF.

This clonotype was found a few times. This rearrangement joins TRBV27 to TRBJ2-1, with 11 bases aligning to TRBD2. The CDR3 contains 18 residues. Losses at the gene ends were 5 bases for V and 1 base for J; bases not matched to a gene: 10. The germline V gene has CDR1 MNHEY and CDR2 SMNVEV (reference sequence). The CDR3 bases are TGTGCCAGCAGTCCCATTTCCACTAGCGGGGGATCCTACAATGAGCAGTTCTTC. Amino acids: CASSPISTSGGSYNEQFF.

The chain combines TRBV6-5 with TRBJ1-1, with TRBD1 as a possible D gene (5 bases). Germline V gene lookup returns CDR1 MNHEY and CDR2 SVGAGI. The CDR3 is 13 residues long. Trimming stripped 5 bases from V and 3 bases from J, with 10 bases between. In DNA, the CDR3 is TGTGCCAGCAGTGACATGGGGCACACTGAAGCTTTCTTT. Protein product: CASSDMGHTEAFF.

The chain is built from TRBV20-1 and TRBJ2-7; TRBD2 matches 11 bases. Germline values: CDR1 DFQATT, CDR2 SNEGSKA (reference sequence). The length of the CDR3 is 15 residues. Trimming cost V 3 bases and J 2 bases; bases outside gene matches: 6. CDR3 DNA sequence: TGCAGTGCTAGCGCCCTAGCGGGGGGACCCTACGAGCAGTACTTC. Translation gives CSASALAGGPYEQYF.

This clonotype has more than one count but fewer than ten. This chain uses TRBV20-1 with TRBJ2-3, with 10 nucleotides matching TRBD2. CDR3 length: 16 amino acids. The J segment lost 8 bases and the V segment lost 3 bases, leaving 14 bases of the junction unmatched. The germline gives CDR1 DFQATT, CDR2 SNEGSKA (reference sequence). The CDR3 spells CSASPFLAGEVGTQYF. The CDR3 DNA reads TGCAGTGCTAGCCCCTTTCTAGCGGGGGAGGTGGGTACGCAGTATTTT.